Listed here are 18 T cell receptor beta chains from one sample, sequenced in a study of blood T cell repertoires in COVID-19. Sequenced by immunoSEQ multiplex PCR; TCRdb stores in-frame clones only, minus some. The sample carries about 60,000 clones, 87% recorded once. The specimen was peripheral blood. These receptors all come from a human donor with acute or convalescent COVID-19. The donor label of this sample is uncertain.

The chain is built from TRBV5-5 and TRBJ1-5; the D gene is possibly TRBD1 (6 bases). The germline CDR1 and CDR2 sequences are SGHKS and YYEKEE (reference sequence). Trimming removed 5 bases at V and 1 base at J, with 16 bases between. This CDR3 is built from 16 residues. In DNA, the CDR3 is TGTGCCAGCAGTCCCCGGGGGGCCGGGAGCAATCAGCCCCAGCATTTT. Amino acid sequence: CASSPRGAGSNQPQHF.

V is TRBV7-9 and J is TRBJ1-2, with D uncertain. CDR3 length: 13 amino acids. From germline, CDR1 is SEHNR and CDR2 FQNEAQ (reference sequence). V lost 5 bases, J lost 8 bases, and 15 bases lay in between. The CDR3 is CASSPLEYVGYTF. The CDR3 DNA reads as TGTGCCAGCAGCCCATTAGAATACGTAGGCTACACCTTC.

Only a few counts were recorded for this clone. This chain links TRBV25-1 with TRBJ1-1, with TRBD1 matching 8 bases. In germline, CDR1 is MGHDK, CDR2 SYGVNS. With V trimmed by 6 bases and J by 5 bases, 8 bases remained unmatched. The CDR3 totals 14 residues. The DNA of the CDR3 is TGTGCCAGCAGGAACCCAGGGGGCTCAACTGAAGCTTTCTTT. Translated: CASRNPGGSTEAFF.

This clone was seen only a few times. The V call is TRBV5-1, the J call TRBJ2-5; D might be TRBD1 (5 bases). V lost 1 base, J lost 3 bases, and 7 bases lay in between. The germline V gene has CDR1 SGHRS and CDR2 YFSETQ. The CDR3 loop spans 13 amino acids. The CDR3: CASSLMTEETQYF. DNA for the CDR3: TGCGCCAGCAGCTTGATGACAGAAGAGACCCAGTACTTC.

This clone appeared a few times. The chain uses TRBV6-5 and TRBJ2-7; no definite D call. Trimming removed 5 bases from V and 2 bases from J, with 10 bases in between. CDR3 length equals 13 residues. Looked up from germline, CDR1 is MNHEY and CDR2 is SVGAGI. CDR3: CASSPRQAYEQYV. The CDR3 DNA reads TGTGCCAGCAGTCCCCGGCAGGCCTACGAGCAGTACGTC.

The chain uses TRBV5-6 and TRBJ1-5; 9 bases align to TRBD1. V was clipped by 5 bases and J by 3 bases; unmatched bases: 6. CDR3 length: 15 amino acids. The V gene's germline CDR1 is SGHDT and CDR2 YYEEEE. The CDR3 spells CASSPGQGFNQPQHF. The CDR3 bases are TGTGCCAGCAGTCCAGGACAGGGGTTCAATCAGCCCCAGCATTTT.

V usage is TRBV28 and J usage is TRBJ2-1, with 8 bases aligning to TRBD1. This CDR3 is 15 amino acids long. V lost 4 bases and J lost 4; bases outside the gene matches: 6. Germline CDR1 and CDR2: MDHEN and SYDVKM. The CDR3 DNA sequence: TGTGCCAGCAGTTCCAAGGGACAGGTATACAATGAGCAGTTCTTC. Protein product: CASSSKGQVYNEQFF. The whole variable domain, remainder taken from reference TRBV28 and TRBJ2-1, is DVKVTQSSRYLVKRTGEKVFLECVQDMDHENMFWYRQDPGLGLRLIYFSYDVKMKEKGDIPEGYSVSREKKERFSLILESASTNQTSMYLCASSSKGQVYNEQFFGPGTRLTVL.

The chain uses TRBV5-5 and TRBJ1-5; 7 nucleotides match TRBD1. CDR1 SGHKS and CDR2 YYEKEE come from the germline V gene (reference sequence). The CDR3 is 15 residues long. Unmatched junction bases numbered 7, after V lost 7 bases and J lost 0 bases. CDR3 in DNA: TGTGCCAGCGGGTGGACAGGATATAGCAATCAGCCCCAGCATTTT. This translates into CASGWTGYSNQPQHF.

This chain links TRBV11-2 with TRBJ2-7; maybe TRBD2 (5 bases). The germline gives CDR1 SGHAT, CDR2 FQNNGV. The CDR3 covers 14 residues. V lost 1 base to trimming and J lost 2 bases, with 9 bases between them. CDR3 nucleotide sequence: TGTGCCAGCAGCTTAGGGCTAGCAGCCTACGAGCAGTACTTC. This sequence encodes CASSLGLAAYEQYF.

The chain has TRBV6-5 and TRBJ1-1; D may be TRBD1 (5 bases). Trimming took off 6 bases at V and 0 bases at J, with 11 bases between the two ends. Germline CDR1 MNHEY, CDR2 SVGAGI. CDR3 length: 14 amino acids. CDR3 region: CASRGGDLNTEAFF. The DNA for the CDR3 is TGTGCCAGCAGGGGGGGGGACCTGAACACTGAAGCTTTCTTT.

Written as DNA, the CDR3 is TGTGCCAGTAGTAGGTCTAGCGGGAGCGTTTCCTACGAGCAGTACTTC. Translation gives CASSRSSGSVSYEQYF. The chain has TRBV19 and TRBJ2-7; 10 bases line up with TRBD2. The V gene's germline CDR1 is LNHDA and CDR2 SQIVND (reference sequence). The CDR3 is made up of 16 amino acids. Trimming cost V 4 bases and J 1 base; bases outside gene matches: 7.

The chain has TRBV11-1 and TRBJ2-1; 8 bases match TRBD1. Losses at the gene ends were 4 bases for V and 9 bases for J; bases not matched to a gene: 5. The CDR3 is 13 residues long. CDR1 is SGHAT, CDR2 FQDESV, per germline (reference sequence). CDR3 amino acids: CASSSDRAFEQFF. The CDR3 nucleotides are TGTGCCAGCAGCTCGGACAGGGCGTTTGAGCAGTTCTTC.

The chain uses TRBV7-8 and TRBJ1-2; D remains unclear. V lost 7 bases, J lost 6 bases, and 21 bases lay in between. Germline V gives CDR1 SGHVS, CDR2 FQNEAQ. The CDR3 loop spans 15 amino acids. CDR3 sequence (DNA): TGTGCCAGCAACCCCATGGGCCAGCCCCTCCATGGCTACACCTTC. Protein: CASNPMGQPLHGYTF.

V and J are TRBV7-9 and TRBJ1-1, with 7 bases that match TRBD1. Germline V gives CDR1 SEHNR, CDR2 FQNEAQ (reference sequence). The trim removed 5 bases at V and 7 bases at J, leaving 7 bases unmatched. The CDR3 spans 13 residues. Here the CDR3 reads CASSLGQDSEAFF. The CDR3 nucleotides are TGTGCCAGCAGCCTCGGACAGGATAGTGAAGCTTTCTTT. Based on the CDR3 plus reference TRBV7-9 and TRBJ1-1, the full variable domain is DTGVSQNPRHKITKRGQNVTFRCDPISEHNRLYWYRQTLGQGPEFLTYFQNEAQLEKSRLLSDRFSAERPKGSFSTLEIQRTEQGDSAMYLCASSLGQDSEAFFGQGTRLTVV.

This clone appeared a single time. The CDR3 sequence is CASSPSQGSGNEKLFF. In DNA, the CDR3 is TGTGCCAGCAGCCCCTCGCAGGGGTCGGGTAATGAAAAACTGTTTTTT. The V call is TRBV7-6, the J call TRBJ1-4; D might be TRBD1 (6 bases). Trimming took off 5 bases at V and 4 bases at J, with 17 bases between the two ends. The CDR3 runs 16 residues. Germline assignment: CDR1 SGHVS and CDR2 FNYEAQ.

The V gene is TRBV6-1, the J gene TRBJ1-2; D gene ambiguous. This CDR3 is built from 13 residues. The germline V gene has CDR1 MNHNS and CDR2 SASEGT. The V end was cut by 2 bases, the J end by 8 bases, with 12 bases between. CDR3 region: CASSESGRTGYTF. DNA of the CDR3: TGTGCCAGCAGTGAATCGGGGAGGACGGGCTACACCTTC.

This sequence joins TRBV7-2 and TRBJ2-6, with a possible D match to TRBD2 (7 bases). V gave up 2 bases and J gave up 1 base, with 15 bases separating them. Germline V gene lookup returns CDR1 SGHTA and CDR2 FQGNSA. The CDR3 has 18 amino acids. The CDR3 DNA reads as TGTGCCAGCAGCTTATCGGGGGGCGTAAGATCTGGGGCCAACGTCCTGACTTTC. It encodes CASSLSGGVRSGANVLTF. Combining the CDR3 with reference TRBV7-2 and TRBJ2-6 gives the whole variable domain GAGVSQSPSNKVTEKGKDVELRCDPISGHTALYWYRQSLGQGLEFLIYFQGNSAPDKSGLPSDRFSAERTGGSVSTLTIQRTQQEDSAVYLCASSLSGGVRSGANVLTFGAGSRLTVL.

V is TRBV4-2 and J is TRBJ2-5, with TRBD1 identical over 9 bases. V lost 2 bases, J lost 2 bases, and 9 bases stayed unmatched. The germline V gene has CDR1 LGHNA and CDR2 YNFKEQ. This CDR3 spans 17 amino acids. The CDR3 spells CASSQSLRGQGQETQYF. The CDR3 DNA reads TGTGCCAGCAGCCAAAGTTTAAGAGGACAGGGGCAAGAGACCCAGTACTTC.